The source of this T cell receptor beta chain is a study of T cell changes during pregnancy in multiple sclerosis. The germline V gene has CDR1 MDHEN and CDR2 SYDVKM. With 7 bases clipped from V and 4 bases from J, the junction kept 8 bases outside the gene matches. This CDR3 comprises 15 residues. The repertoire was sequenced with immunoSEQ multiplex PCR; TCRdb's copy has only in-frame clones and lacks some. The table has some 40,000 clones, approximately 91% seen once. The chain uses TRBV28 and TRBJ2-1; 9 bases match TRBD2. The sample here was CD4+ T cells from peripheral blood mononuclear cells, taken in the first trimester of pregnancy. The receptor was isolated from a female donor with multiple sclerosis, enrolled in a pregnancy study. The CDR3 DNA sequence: TGTGCCAGCAAGGAGCGGGAGGAAATTTACAATGAGCAGTTCTTC. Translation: CASKEREEIYNEQFF. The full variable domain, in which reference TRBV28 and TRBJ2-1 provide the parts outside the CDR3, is DVKVTQSSRYLVKRTGEKVFLECVQDMDHENMFWYRQDPGLGLRLIYFSYDVKMKEKGDIPEGYSVSREKKERFSLILESASTNQTSMYLCASKEREEIYNEQFFGPGTRLTVL.